This TCR beta chain was profiled in a study of blood T cell repertoires in COVID-19. Study details: From T cells, B-cell-depleted T cells, or PBMCs came the material, which was cDNA or gDNA.

Repertoires were generated with immunoSEQ multiplex PCR, while TCRdb's copy carries only in-frame clones and drops some. The data show around 70,000 clones, 88% seen once. V dropped 0 bases and J dropped 6 bases, with 15 bases sitting between them. CDR3 size: 16 residues. Germline V gene sequence: CDR1 LGHDT, CDR2 YNNKEL (reference sequence). This receptor was identified in a human donor in a cohort sampled during active COVID-19. The V gene is TRBV3-1 (or the pseudogene TRBV3-2), the J gene TRBJ2-1; D is undetermined. The sequenced sample consisted of peripheral blood. The CDR3 here is CASSQDGALEVNEQFF. The CDR3 DNA sequence: TGTGCCAGCAGCCAAGATGGTGCCCTAGAGGTCAATGAGCAGTTCTTC.